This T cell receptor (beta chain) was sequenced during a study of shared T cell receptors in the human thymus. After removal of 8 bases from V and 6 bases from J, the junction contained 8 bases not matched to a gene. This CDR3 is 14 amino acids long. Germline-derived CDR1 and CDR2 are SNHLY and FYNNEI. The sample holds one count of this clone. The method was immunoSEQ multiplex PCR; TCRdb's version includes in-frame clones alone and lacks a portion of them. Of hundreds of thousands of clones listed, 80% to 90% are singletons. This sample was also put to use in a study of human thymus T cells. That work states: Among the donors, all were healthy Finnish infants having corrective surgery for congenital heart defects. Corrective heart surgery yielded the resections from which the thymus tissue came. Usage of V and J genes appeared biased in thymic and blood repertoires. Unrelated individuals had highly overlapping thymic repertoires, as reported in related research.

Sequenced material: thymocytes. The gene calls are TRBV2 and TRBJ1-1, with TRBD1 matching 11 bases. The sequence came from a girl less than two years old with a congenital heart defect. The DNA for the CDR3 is TGTGCCAGCGGGTTGGACAGGGGGCAAGCTGAAGCTTTCTTT. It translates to CASGLDRGQAEAFF.